This T cell receptor beta chain originates from a study of T cells in Graves' hyperthyroidism and ophthalmopathy. Whole-study results and caveats: In the analysis, a 13 V-J model separated ophthalmopathy from stable hyperthyroidism.

This clonotype was seen at least ten times. Its antigen remains unidentified. Trimming shortened V by 1 base and J by 5 bases, and 5 bases separated the two germline ends. The CDR3 loop spans 13 amino acids. Germline V gene lookup returns CDR1 LNHDA and CDR2 SQIVND (reference sequence). From RNA transcripts, TCR beta CDR3 regions were amplified. RT-PCR in the first round (using the HTBI primer set) targeted the TCR CDR3. One entry per CDR3 protein, called by TCRdb with MiXCR from the multiplex PCR reads. The sample lists some 500,000 distinct CDR3 sequences, approximately 15% occurring once. Patients counted as stable if ophthalmopathy did not develop within 18 months.

Sequenced material: blood. The chain recombines TRBV19 with TRBJ2-2, with D perhaps TRBD2 (5 bases). This receptor was taken from a woman between 18 and 30 years old with Graves' hyperthyroidism. The DNA for the CDR3 is TGTGCCAGTAGTATAGGGGAGACCGGGGAGCTGTTTTTT. Translation gives CASSIGETGELFF.